A single sample is the source of the 29 T cell receptor beta chains below, sequenced in a study of OX40 agonist ivuxolimab in advanced cancers. Receptor libraries were prepared by the immunoSEQ multiplex PCR assay. TCRdb re-hosts the immuneACCESS table, in-frame sequences only. Its copies lack some clones; in the studies checked, an unresolved V gene accounts for under half of them, and the cause for the rest is not known. This sample holds more than 55,000 clones; around 83% were observed only once. In total, the top ten clones hold about 3.9% of the sample. The sample consisted of CD4+ or CD8+ T cells sorted from blood, taken in a trial of the OX40 agonist ivuxolimab. The source of these receptors is an adult with an advanced solid tumor such as melanoma, head and neck, liver or kidney cancer.

This clone appeared once. The chain combines TRBV30 with TRBJ2-3; possible D gene TRBD1, 5 bases. Germline V gene sequence: CDR1 GTSNPN, CDR2 SVGIG (reference sequence). This CDR3 contains 13 residues. The ends were cut back, 0 bases at V and 1 base at J, with 5 bases in the middle. The CDR3 sequence: CAWSVGRTDTQYF. CDR3 nucleotide sequence: TGTGCCTGGAGTGTGGGGCGCACAGATACGCAGTATTTT.

This clone was detected only a few times. The CDR3 nucleotides read TGTGCCAGCAGTTACGAGACTGACCATTCACCCCTCCACTTT. This encodes CASSYETDHSPLHF. The chain employs TRBV6-6 and TRBJ1-6, with unresolved D. CDR3 size: 14 residues. Germline-derived CDR1 and CDR2 are MNHNY and SVGAGI (reference sequence). V lost 2 bases and J 8 bases, leaving 10 bases between the germline ends.

Only one count was recorded for this clone. The chain links TRBV11-2 to TRBJ2-5, with unresolved D. V was cut by 6 bases and J by 3 bases, with 5 bases left in between. The CDR3 has 11 residues. CDR1 is SGHAT, CDR2 FQNNGV, per germline. CDR3 loop: CASSHKETQYF. CDR3 coding DNA: TGTGCCAGCAGTCATAAAGAGACCCAGTACTTC.

V usage is TRBV28 and J usage is TRBJ2-5; the D is unclear. CDR3 length: 11 amino acids. Trimming left V 6 bases short and J 1 base short, with 3 bases between. Looked up from germline, CDR1 is MDHEN and CDR2 is SYDVKM. The CDR3: CASRSQETQYF. The CDR3 DNA reads as TGTGCCAGCAGGAGCCAAGAGACCCAGTACTTC. Drawing the rest from reference TRBV28 and TRBJ2-5, the complete variable domain is DVKVTQSSRYLVKRTGEKVFLECVQDMDHENMFWYRQDPGLGLRLIYFSYDVKMKEKGDIPEGYSVSREKKERFSLILESASTNQTSMYLCASRSQETQYFGPGTRLLVL.

Of note for this clone: Within the sample, other DNA sequences also encode this same CDR3. This chain connects TRBV20-1 to TRBJ2-2; unclear D gene. V lost 3 bases to trimming and J lost 5 bases, with 4 bases between them. Germline V gene data show CDR1 as DFQATT and CDR2 as SNEGSKA (reference sequence). The CDR3 consists of 11 residues. For the CDR3, the DNA is TGCAGTGCTAGGGGTACCGGGGAGCTGTTTTTT. Protein: CSARGTGELFF.

The chain carries TRBV11-3 and TRBJ1-6; D not resolved. Germline V gene sequence: CDR1 SGHNT, CDR2 YENEEA. V was trimmed by 5 bases and J by 10 bases, leaving 12 bases between them. CDR3 length: 13 amino acids. CDR3 loop: CASSAETESPLHF. The DNA for the CDR3 is TGTGCCAGCAGCGCCGAAACAGAATCACCCCTCCACTTT.

This chain connects TRBV7-9 to TRBJ1-1; D is uncertain. Germline V CDR1 and CDR2: SEHNR, FQNEAQ (reference sequence). The CDR3 totals 13 residues. The V end was cut by 8 bases, the J end by 0 bases, with 10 bases between. CDR3 in DNA: TGTGCCAGCCCTGACGGTTTGAACACTGAAGCTTTCTTT. Amino acid sequence: CASPDGLNTEAFF.

This chain links TRBV6-1 with TRBJ1-6; TRBD1 agrees at 9 bases. The CDR3 extends over 15 amino acids. Germline V CDR1 and CDR2: MNHNS, SASEGT. Losses at the gene ends were 7 bases for V and 10 bases for J; bases not matched to a gene: 11. For the CDR3, the DNA is TGTGCCAGCACCTATCCGGGACAGGGACAATCACCCCTCCACTTT. This encodes CASTYPGQGQSPLHF.

The chain links TRBV9 to TRBJ1-1; D call uncertain. Germline CDR1 and CDR2: SGDLS and YYNGEE. V was shortened by 1 base and J by 6 bases, with 13 bases between the two germline ends. This CDR3 spans 14 amino acids. This CDR3 reads CASSVTNLGSEAFF. The CDR3 region has the DNA TGTGCCAGCAGCGTAACGAATTTGGGCTCTGAAGCTTTCTTT.

This clone was observed at least ten times. The junction does not match germline at one end; this may be a read error. V gene TRBV5-1 combines with J gene TRBJ2-7; 8 bases are a match to TRBD1. Germline CDR1 reads SGHRS; CDR2 reads YFSETQ. The CDR3 is 14 residues long. CDR3: CASSPQGGSNEQYF. In DNA form, the CDR3 reads TGCGCCAGCAGCCCACAGGGGGGCTCCAACGAGCAGTACTTC.

CDR3 amino acids: CASSLEGTGMRPQHF. The CDR3, as DNA: TGTGCCAGCAGCTTAGAAGGGACAGGGATGAGGCCCCAGCATTTT. This chain joins TRBV7-2 and TRBJ1-5; 9 bases match TRBD1. The CDR3 covers 15 residues. CDR1 and CDR2 (germline): SGHTA, FQGNSA. V was pared by 1 base and J by 9 bases, with 7 bases of the junction left unmatched.

This chain joins TRBV11-3 and TRBJ1-2; tentative D call: TRBD1 (5 bases). Trimming left V 4 bases short and J 4 bases short, with 25 bases between. Germline lookup yields CDR1 SGHNT and CDR2 YENEEA. CDR3 length: 18 residues. The chain's CDR3 is CASSSTRSVDSYLYGYTF. The CDR3 region has the DNA TGTGCCAGCAGCTCAACCAGGTCAGTCGACAGCTACCTCTATGGCTACACCTTC.

The genes are TRBV6-6 and TRBJ2-1; weak D call: TRBD1 (6 bases). The germline gives CDR1 MNHNY, CDR2 SVGAGI (reference sequence). The ends were cut back, 6 bases at V and 5 bases at J, with 20 bases in the middle. The length of the CDR3 is 16 residues. The CDR3 nucleotides are TGTGCCAGCAGACTTCCCCCCGGGACATCGGACAATGAGCAGTTCTTC. Protein: CASRLPPGTSDNEQFF.

The V call is TRBV6-5, the J call TRBJ1-2; 8 bases align to TRBD1. The CDR3 totals 14 residues. Germline trimming cut 6 bases from V and 4 bases from J; bases unmatched to any gene: 7. Germline lookup yields CDR1 MNHEY and CDR2 SVGAGI. For the CDR3, the DNA is TGTGCCAGCAGCCAGACAGGGGACGCCTATGGCTACACCTTC. It yields the protein CASSQTGDAYGYTF.

The chain couples TRBV7-2 to TRBJ1-2; TRBD1 agrees at 7 bases. CDR3 size: 14 residues. Unmatched junction bases numbered 5, after V lost 3 bases and J lost 4 bases. The germline gives CDR1 SGHTA, CDR2 FQGNSA. This CDR3 reads CASSLKGAGYGYTF. The CDR3 DNA is TGTGCCAGCAGCTTGAAGGGGGCGGGCTATGGCTACACCTTC.

The chain uses TRBV7-9 and TRBJ1-2, with D possibly being TRBD1 (6 bases). CDR3 length: 15 residues. The ends were cut back, 5 bases at V and 4 bases at J, with 17 bases in the middle. Germline V CDR1 and CDR2: SEHNR, FQNEAQ (reference sequence). CDR3 sequence: CASSPQGTSSYGYTF. Written as DNA, the CDR3 is TGTGCCAGCAGCCCTCAGGGGACTTCCTCCTATGGCTACACCTTC.

This clone was seen a single time. The chain links TRBV6-5 to TRBJ2-5, with 12 bases matching TRBD2. The trim removed 5 bases at V and 6 bases at J, leaving 7 bases unmatched. The CDR3 covers 15 residues. Germline CDR1 MNHEY, CDR2 SVGAGI. The CDR3: CASSTLAGGRKTQYF. The CDR3 DNA reads as TGTGCCAGCAGTACACTAGCGGGGGGTAGAAAGACCCAGTACTTC.

This CDR3 reads CASRPTGGGYNEQFF. The CDR3 coding sequence is TGTGCCAGCAGGCCGACAGGGGGCGGTTACAATGAGCAGTTCTTC. The genes are TRBV6-6 and TRBJ2-1; 10 bases match TRBD1. Unmatched junction bases numbered 6, after V lost 6 bases and J lost 4 bases. The CDR3 sequence is 15 residues long. Germline CDR1 reads MNHNY; CDR2 reads SVGAGI (reference sequence).

The chain recombines TRBV10-1 with TRBJ2-5, with a tentative D call TRBD2 (6 bases). V was trimmed by 2 bases and J by 2 bases, leaving 15 bases between them. This CDR3 contains 16 residues. The germline CDR1 and CDR2 sequences are WNHNN and SYGVQD (reference sequence). The CDR3 DNA reads as TGCGCCAGCAGTGAGAAACTAGCTACGGGGCAAGAGACCCAGTACTTC. This translates into CASSEKLATGQETQYF.

The CDR3 protein is CASSWTRSSPLHF. The CDR3 region has the DNA TGTGCCAGCAGCTGGACGAGGAGTTCACCCCTCCACTTT. The chain links TRBV11-1 to TRBJ1-6; D not resolved. The CDR3 sequence is 13 residues long. Trimming pared 4 bases from V and 9 bases from J, leaving 10 bases between. CDR1 and CDR2 (germline): SGHAT, FQDESV (reference sequence).

This clone was picked up one time. This chain connects TRBV18 to TRBJ2-1, with no clear D. The germline V gene encodes CDR1 KGHSH and CDR2 LQKENI. The CDR3 loop spans 11 amino acids. With 5 bases removed from V and 5 bases from J, the gap between germline ends came to 4 bases. CDR3 protein: CASSSNNEQFF. The CDR3 DNA is TGTGCCAGCTCATCGAACAATGAGCAGTTCTTC. The variable domain in full, completed from reference TRBV18 and TRBJ2-1, reads NAGVMQNPRHLVRRRGQEARLRCSPMKGHSHVYWYRQLPEEGLKFMVYLQKENIIDESGMPKERFSAEFPKEGPSILRIQQVVRGDSAAYFCASSSNNEQFFGPGTRLTVL.

The chain couples TRBV19 to TRBJ2-5; D is perhaps TRBD2 (5 bases). Germline V gene data show CDR1 as LNHDA and CDR2 as SQIVND (reference sequence). CDR3 size: 13 residues. Trimming pared 6 bases from V and 2 bases from J, leaving 10 bases between. CDR3 in amino acids: CASRLTTQETQYF. The DNA for the CDR3 is TGTGCCAGTAGGCTGACTACTCAAGAGACCCAGTACTTC.

This rearrangement joins TRBV9 to TRBJ1-2; 7 bases agree with TRBD1. This CDR3 contains 14 residues. CDR1 and CDR2 from the germline V gene are SGDLS and YYNGEE. V was clipped by 6 bases and J by 4 bases; unmatched bases: 9. The CDR3 spells CASNTQGGPYGYTF. CDR3 DNA: TGTGCCAGCAACACGCAGGGGGGTCCCTATGGCTACACCTTC. The variable domain in full, completed from reference TRBV9 and TRBJ1-2, reads DSGVTQTPKHLITATGQRVTLRCSPRSGDLSVYWYQQSLDQGLQFLIQYYNGEERAKGNILERFSAQQFPDLHSELNLSSLELGDSALYFCASNTQGGPYGYTFGSGTRLTVV.

CDR3 nucleotides: TGTGCCAGCAGTGAAGGCCGGGGCTCGCCCCTCCACTTT. This sequence encodes CASSEGRGSPLHF. V gene TRBV2 combines with J gene TRBJ1-6; D is perhaps TRBD1 (5 bases). Trimming took 1 base from V and 13 from J, leaving 11 bases between them. The CDR3 is 13 amino acids. The germline gives CDR1 SNHLY, CDR2 FYNNEI. Filled out from reference TRBV2 and TRBJ1-6, the complete variable domain reads EPEVTQTPSHQVTQMGQEVILRCVPISNHLYFYWYRQILGQKVEFLVSFYNNEISEKSEIFDDQFSVERPDGSNFTLKIRSTKLEDSAMYFCASSEGRGSPLHFGNGTRLTVT.

The chain employs TRBV18 and TRBJ2-6; 7 positions agree with TRBD2. The CDR3 loop spans 13 amino acids. V was pared by 6 bases and J by 11 bases, with 7 bases of the junction left unmatched. Germline V gene sequence: CDR1 KGHSH, CDR2 LQKENI. The chain's CDR3 is CASSRSGVYVLTF. DNA of the CDR3: TGTGCCAGCTCGCGAAGCGGGGTCTACGTCCTGACTTTC.

This chain connects TRBV7-2 to TRBJ1-5; D uncertain. Germline V gives CDR1 SGHTA, CDR2 FQGNSA. V lost 3 bases to trimming and J lost 2 bases, with 2 bases between them. CDR3 length: 12 residues. The DNA for the CDR3 is TGTGCCAGCAGCTTTCGCAATCAGCCCCAGCATTTT. It translates to CASSFRNQPQHF.

This chain uses TRBV5-1 with TRBJ1-3, with D possibly matching TRBD1 (6 bases). Germline CDR1 SGHRS, CDR2 YFSETQ. This CDR3 comprises 15 residues. V was pared by 3 bases and J by 0 bases, with 10 bases between. Here the CDR3 DNA reads TGCGCCAGCAGCTCAACAGGGAGCTCTGGAAACACCATATATTTT. Translating it yields CASSSTGSSGNTIYF.

The chain couples TRBV7-2 to TRBJ2-3; no clear D gene. The ends were cut back, 2 bases at V and 0 bases at J, with 6 bases in the middle. CDR3 length equals 14 residues. Germline values: CDR1 SGHTA, CDR2 FQGNSA. In DNA form, the CDR3 reads TGTGCCAGCAGCTTATCCTTTAGCACAGATACGCAGTATTTT. It yields the protein CASSLSFSTDTQYF.

The chain carries TRBV4-2 and TRBJ1-4, with D maybe TRBD1 (6 bases). CDR1 and CDR2 from the germline V gene are LGHNA and YNFKEQ. Between the trimmed V and J ends, which lost 2 bases and 5 bases, there was a span of 12 bases. CDR3 size: 15 residues. Written as DNA, the CDR3 is TGTGCCAGCAGCCAACAGACAGGTGGGAATGAAAAACTGTTTTTT. Translated, it gives CASSQQTGGNEKLFF.